The 26 T cell receptor beta chains reported below all come from one sample, sequenced in a study of CD8 T cells in Susac syndrome. The RNA input was roughly 0.5 to 1 ug, and it was reverse transcribed with random hexamers. TCRdb used MiXCR to reprocess the immunoSEQ multiplex PCR reads, holding one entry per CDR3 protein. The sample has 130,000 to 150,000 distinct CDR3 sequences, approximately 94% seen once. What was sequenced was CD4+ T cells from PBMCs. All receptors come from a human donor in good health.

This chain connects TRBV27 to TRBJ2-3; 8 nucleotides align to TRBD2. Germline CDR1 is MNHEY and CDR2 is SMNVEV (reference sequence). The V segment lost 7 bases and the J segment 2 bases; nucleotides outside the gene matches: 5. CDR3 length equals 14 residues. The CDR3 is CASMPGLVTDTQYF. The CDR3 DNA is TGTGCCAGCATGCCGGGACTAGTCACAGATACGCAGTATTTT.

The chain carries TRBV21-1 and TRBJ2-1; TRBD2, as called in the table, went unchecked against the DNA. TRBV21-1 is a pseudogene. The CDR3 has 18 residues. CDR3 sequence: CASSKEAAGAPLYNEQFF. In nucleotides, the CDR3 is TGTGCCAGCAGCAAAGAGGCGGCGGGAGCACCACTCTACAATGAGCAGTTCTTC.

V is TRBV27 and J is TRBJ2-5; unclear D gene. Germline assignment: CDR1 MNHEY and CDR2 SMNVEV (reference sequence). The CDR3 spans 13 residues. Trimming took 6 bases from V and 1 from J, leaving 9 bases between them. The CDR3 sequence is CASRYLTQETQYF. CDR3 bases: TGTGCCAGCAGGTATCTGACCCAAGAGACCCAGTACTTC.

This rearrangement joins TRBV10-1 to TRBJ2-6; unclear D gene. The CDR3 is 16 amino acids. V lost 0 bases and J 0 bases, leaving 6 bases between the germline ends. Germline-derived CDR1 and CDR2 are WNHNN and SYGVQD (reference sequence). CDR3 coding DNA: TGCGCCAGCAGTGAGTCCCGGTCCTCTGGGGCCAACGTCCTGACTTTC. Its translation: CASSESRSSGANVLTF.

The rearrangement links TRBV6-1 to TRBJ2-1; D unresolved. CDR1 is MNHNS and CDR2 is SASEGT in the germline V gene. The CDR3 length is 12 residues. V gave up 8 bases and J gave up 2 bases, with 7 bases separating them. The CDR3 spells CASAQTYNEQFF. The CDR3, as DNA: TGTGCCAGCGCCCAGACCTACAATGAGCAGTTCTTC.

CDR3 region: CASSQGKGIRHQPQHF. The CDR3 DNA sequence: TGTGCCAGCAGCCAAGGAAAAGGGATTCGGCATCAGCCCCAGCATTTT. The V call is TRBV3-1, the J call TRBJ1-5; no definite D call. This CDR3 is built from 16 residues. With 1 base removed from V and 5 bases from J, the gap between germline ends came to 15 bases. CDR1 is LGHDT, CDR2 YNNKEL, per germline (reference sequence).

Written as DNA, the CDR3 is TGCAGTGCGCAAGTACTAGCGGGAGGGCTCAATGAGCAGTTCTTC. Protein product: CSAQVLAGGLNEQFF. The genes are TRBV20-1 and TRBJ2-1; TRBD2 agrees at 13 bases. V was pared by 6 bases and J by 6 bases, with 8 bases of the junction left unmatched. The CDR3 runs to 15 residues. CDR1 is DFQATT, CDR2 SNEGSKA, per germline (reference sequence).

The chain couples TRBV4-2 to TRBJ2-1, with D perhaps being TRBD1 or TRBD2 (5 bases each). There are 17 residues in the CDR3. CDR1 and CDR2 from the germline V gene are LGHNA and YNFKEQ. V shed 1 base and J shed 1 base, with 14 bases lying between them. DNA for the CDR3: TGTGCCAGCAGCCAAGGGTCCGGGACGCATTCCTACAATGAGCAGTTCTTC. Translation gives CASSQGSGTHSYNEQFF.

V usage is TRBV7-9 and J usage is TRBJ2-7; no firm D call. The ends were cut back, 5 bases at V and 2 bases at J, with 10 bases in the middle. The CDR3 is made up of 13 amino acids. Germline CDR1 reads SEHNR; CDR2 reads FQNEAQ (reference sequence). The CDR3 reads CASSHFSTYEQYF. The CDR3 DNA is TGTGCCAGCAGCCATTTTTCGACCTACGAGCAGTACTTC.

The V gene is TRBV4-1, the J gene TRBJ1-1; D is possibly TRBD1 (6 bases). Germline-derived CDR1 and CDR2 are MGHRA and YSYEKL. The CDR3 runs to 15 residues. The germline V and J ends were trimmed by 4 bases and 1 base, with 13 bases remaining between them. The CDR3 DNA sequence: TGCGCCAGCAGCCTATTACAGGGAGGGAACACTGAAGCTTTCTTT. This translates into CASSLLQGGNTEAFF.

This chain joins TRBV19 and TRBJ2-7; no clear D gene. This CDR3 region has 13 residues. The V gene's germline CDR1 is LNHDA and CDR2 SQIVND (reference sequence). V was cut by 5 bases and J by 4 bases, with 12 bases left in between. For the CDR3, the DNA is TGTGCCAGTAGTCCTAGATATGGTTACGAGCAGTACTTC. Amino acids: CASSPRYGYEQYF.

The gene calls are TRBV4-1 and TRBJ1-2, with no clear D. V lost 1 base and J lost 4, with 16 bases in between. This CDR3 contains 16 residues. In germline, CDR1 is MGHRA, CDR2 YSYEKL. CDR3 loop: CASSQGPLSRLYGYTF. CDR3 DNA: TGCGCCAGCAGCCAAGGTCCATTATCACGGCTCTATGGCTACACCTTC.

The chain is built from TRBV29-1 and TRBJ2-2; tentatively, D is TRBD1 (6 bases). Trimming took off 4 bases at V and 1 base at J, with 7 bases between the two ends. This CDR3 comprises 13 residues. Germline V CDR1 and CDR2: SQVTM, ANQGSEA. CDR3 nucleotides: TGCAGCGTTGCGACAGGGAACACCGGGGAGCTGTTTTTT. This translates into CSVATGNTGELFF.

This chain connects TRBV5-1 to TRBJ2-2; possibly TRBD2 for D (5 bases). This CDR3 has 15 residues. Trimming left V 7 bases short and J 6 bases short, with 19 bases between. Germline V gene data show CDR1 as SGHRS and CDR2 as YFSETQ. CDR3 residues: CASSTDYPGAGELFF. In DNA form, the CDR3 reads TGCGCCAGCTCTACTGATTATCCCGGGGCCGGGGAGCTGTTTTTT.

The chain has TRBV20-1 and TRBJ1-1; D is perhaps TRBD1 (5 bases). The CDR3 is made up of 14 amino acids. Trimming removed 0 bases at V and 3 bases at J, with 11 bases between. Germline CDR1 and CDR2: DFQATT and SNEGSKA (reference sequence). In DNA form, the CDR3 reads TGCAGTGCTAGAGATGGTAGCAGGGACACTGAAGCTTTCTTT. The encoded protein is CSARDGSRDTEAFF.

The chain has TRBV5-4 and TRBJ2-1, with a tentative D call TRBD1 (5 bases). V lost 2 bases and J 14 bases, leaving 11 bases between the germline ends. CDR1 SGHNT and CDR2 YYREEE come from the germline V gene (reference sequence). The CDR3 is 11 amino acids. DNA of the CDR3: TGTGCCAGCAGCTTAGGGGTTACTGAGTTCTTC. Its protein product is CASSLGVTEFF.

The chain joins TRBV30 to TRBJ1-1, with 11 bases that match TRBD1. V dropped 4 bases and J dropped 6; count of bases not matched to a gene: 7. CDR1 is GTSNPN and CDR2 is SVGIG in the germline V gene (reference sequence). This CDR3 contains 14 residues. In DNA form, the CDR3 reads TGTGCCTGGACCTGGGGGGGACAGGGGGCTGAAGCTTTCTTT. Translating gives CAWTWGGQGAEAFF.

Only one count was recorded for this clonotype. V usage is TRBV5-4 and J usage is TRBJ2-1; unclear D gene. There are 14 residues in the CDR3. Germline V gene lookup returns CDR1 SGHNT and CDR2 YYREEE (reference sequence). V lost 5 bases and J lost 3, with 12 bases in between. Here the CDR3 DNA reads TGTGCCAGCAGGTCAGGTGTAGGCTACAATGAGCAGTTCTTC. The encoded protein is CASRSGVGYNEQFF.

The V and J genes are TRBV9 and TRBJ2-1, with 11 bases fitting TRBD2. Germline V gene data show CDR1 as SGDLS and CDR2 as YYNGEE. The CDR3 runs 17 residues. The trim removed 7 bases at V and 8 bases at J, leaving 17 bases unmatched. DNA for the CDR3: TGTGCCAGCTCACGTAAGGGGGCTAGCGGGAGGACCTATGAGCAGTTCTTC. Its translation is CASSRKGASGRTYEQFF.

The chain combines TRBV5-1 with TRBJ2-3; D is unclear. V was clipped by 3 bases and J by 5 bases, with 13 bases between them. CDR1 SGHRS and CDR2 YFSETQ come from the germline V gene. There are 14 residues in the CDR3. The CDR3 bases are TGCGCCAGCAGCTGGAGACTGCGCGGAGATACGCAGTATTTT. Translation: CASSWRLRGDTQYF.

The chain joins TRBV7-9 to TRBJ1-5, with 9 bases lining up with TRBD1. The germline V gene encodes CDR1 SEHNR and CDR2 FQNEAQ (reference sequence). The length of the CDR3 is 14 residues. V lost 5 bases to trimming and J lost 5 bases; unmatched junction nucleotides: 4. The CDR3 DNA reads TGTGCCAGCAGCCCCGACAGGGGGGATCAGCCCCAGCATTTT. Protein product: CASSPDRGDQPQHF.

CDR3 loop: CASSPLAGEQFF. In DNA, the CDR3 is TGTGCCAGCTCACCTCTTGCAGGGGAGCAGTTCTTC. This chain joins TRBV18 and TRBJ2-1; possible D gene TRBD1, 5 bases. With 3 bases removed from V and 10 bases from J, the gap between germline ends came to 10 bases. From germline, CDR1 is KGHSH and CDR2 LQKENI. The CDR3 has 12 residues.

V is TRBV12-3 or TRBV12-4 and J is TRBJ1-3, with TRBD1 as a possible D gene (5 bases). The CDR3 covers 14 residues. Trimming took off 5 bases at V and 1 base at J, with 9 bases between the two ends. The CDR3 DNA is TGTGCCAGCAGTCAGGGAGAATCTGGAAACACCATATATTTT. Its protein product is CASSQGESGNTIYF.

This rearrangement joins TRBV5-6 to TRBJ1-3, with D uncertain. Per the germline V gene, CDR1 is SGHDT and CDR2 is YYEEEE. With 0 bases removed from V and 4 bases from J, the gap between germline ends came to 8 bases. CDR3 length: 14 amino acids. CDR3 coding DNA: TGTGCCAGCAGCTTGGCCGTGGTAGGAAACACCATATATTTT. It encodes CASSLAVVGNTIYF.

A note on this clonotype: The junction departs from germline at one end; a sequencing error may be responsible. The chain couples TRBV29-1 to TRBJ2-5; the D gene is possibly TRBD2 (5 bases). CDR1 is SQVTM, CDR2 ANQGSEA, per germline. This CDR3 has 12 amino acids. Here the CDR3 DNA reads TGCAGCGTTAACCGGGATTTAGAGTCCCAGTACTTC. Its translation: CSVNRDLESQYF. The variable domain in full, with the rest retrieved from reference TRBV29-1 and TRBJ2-5, is SAVISQKPSRDICQRGTSLTIQCQVDSQVTMMFWYRQQPGQSLTLIATANQGSEATYESGFVIDKFPISRPNLTFSTLTVSNMSPEDSSIYLCSVNRDLESQYFGPGTRLLVL.

This sequence joins TRBV12-3 or TRBV12-4 and TRBJ1-5; D call uncertain. The CDR3 is made up of 13 amino acids. Trimming cost V 5 bases and J 3 bases, with 8 bases left between them. CDR3 nucleotides: TGTGCCAGCAGTCCCGACCTCAATCAGCCCCAGCATTTT. Protein: CASSPDLNQPQHF.